These 21 T cell receptor beta chains were sequenced from one sample in a study of blood T cell repertoires in COVID-19. TCRdb's table, derived via immunoSEQ multiplex PCR, lists solely in-frame clones and lacks some. The sample has 100,000 to 150,000 clones, 70% to 90% seen once. Sample: peripheral blood. The receptors were sampled from a man between 60 and 70 years old with acute or convalescent COVID-19.

The chain carries TRBV19 and TRBJ2-2; weak D call: TRBD2 (5 bases). V was shortened by 7 bases and J by 1 base, with 10 bases between the two germline ends. Looked up from germline, CDR1 is LNHDA and CDR2 is SQIVND (reference sequence). The length of the CDR3 is 14 residues. CDR3 DNA: TGTGCCAGTATGACTAAACGGAACACCGGGGAGCTGTTTTTT. Encoded protein: CASMTKRNTGELFF.

CDR3 sequence reads: CSVDRLVRELKNEQFF. As DNA, the CDR3 is TGCAGCGTTGACAGATTGGTGCGGGAGTTGAAAAATGAGCAGTTCTTC. The V call is TRBV29-1, the J call TRBJ2-1; the match to TRBD2 covers 7 bases. The germline V gene encodes CDR1 SQVTM and CDR2 ANQGSEA. The J segment lost 7 bases and the V segment lost 3 bases, leaving 15 bases of the junction unmatched. The CDR3 is 16 residues long.

The rearrangement joins TRBV3-1 (or the pseudogene TRBV3-2) to TRBJ2-1; D perhaps matches TRBD2 (6 bases). V gave up 0 bases and J gave up 4 bases, with 10 bases separating them. The CDR3 length is 15 residues. Germline V lookup: CDR1 LGHDT, CDR2 YNNKEL (reference sequence). The CDR3 loop is CASSQDSGVYNEQFF. CDR3 bases: TGTGCCAGCAGCCAAGATTCGGGGGTTTACAATGAGCAGTTCTTC.

The chain recombines TRBV5-1 with TRBJ2-1; D not resolved. Looked up from germline, CDR1 is SGHRS and CDR2 is YFSETQ. The CDR3 is 13 residues long. The V end was cut by 1 base, the J end by 4 bases, with 6 bases between. The CDR3 nucleotides are TGCGCCAGCAGCTTGTCCGAGTACAATGAGCAGTTCTTC. It encodes CASSLSEYNEQFF.

The chain has TRBV6-5 and TRBJ2-2; D is unresolved. The CDR3 is 15 amino acids. Germline V gives CDR1 MNHEY, CDR2 SVGAGI. The V end lost 0 bases, the J end lost 7 bases, and 12 bases lay between the germline ends. CDR3 sequence: CASSYSATPNGELFF. The CDR3 nucleotides are TGTGCCAGCAGTTACTCAGCCACTCCCAACGGGGAGCTGTTTTTT.

The rearrangement links TRBV6-5 to TRBJ1-1, with D perhaps TRBD1 (6 bases). Trimming pared 0 bases from V and 1 base from J, leaving 9 bases between. The germline CDR1 and CDR2 sequences are MNHEY and SVGAGI. The CDR3 spans 15 residues. The CDR3 nucleotides are TGTGCCAGCAGTTACTCGACCAGGGGGAACACTGAAGCTTTCTTT. It yields the protein CASSYSTRGNTEAFF.

The gene calls are TRBV9 and TRBJ2-2; D remains unclear. Germline CDR1 is SGDLS and CDR2 is YYNGEE. The length of the CDR3 is 12 residues. The germline V and J ends were trimmed by 4 bases and 8 bases, with 9 bases remaining between them. CDR3 loop: CASSLPKGELFF. CDR3 sequence (DNA): TGTGCCAGCAGCCTCCCTAAGGGGGAGCTGTTTTTT. Combining the CDR3 with reference TRBV9 and TRBJ2-2 gives the whole variable domain DSGVTQTPKHLITATGQRVTLRCSPRSGDLSVYWYQQSLDQGLQFLIQYYNGEERAKGNILERFSAQQFPDLHSELNLSSLELGDSALYFCASSLPKGELFFGEGSRLTVL.

This clone was seen a single time. The chain uses TRBV6-5 and TRBJ2-7, with unresolved D. The CDR3 length is 11 residues. The V and J ends lost 7 bases and 8 bases respectively, with 12 bases between them. Germline V gene data show CDR1 as MNHEY and CDR2 as SVGAGI. The CDR3 coding sequence is TGTGCCAGCATGTTAGGAGCGCAGCAGTACTTC. Translation gives CASMLGAQQYF.

CDR3 nucleotides: TGTGCCAGCAGCCGCCTTGGGCTCGCCCCCTACGAGCAGTACTTC. Translation: CASSRLGLAPYEQYF. The rearrangement links TRBV6-5 to TRBJ2-7; no firm D call. From germline, CDR1 is MNHEY and CDR2 SVGAGI. The CDR3 has 15 residues. The V end lost 6 bases, the J end lost 2 bases, and 17 bases lay between the germline ends.

The genes are TRBV18 and TRBJ1-5; 7 bases match TRBD1. The trim removed 2 bases at V and 4 bases at J, leaving 5 bases unmatched. Germline values: CDR1 KGHSH, CDR2 LQKENI. The CDR3 runs to 15 residues. The CDR3 DNA reads as TGTGCCAGCTCACCAAGAGGACAGGCTAATCAGCCCCAGCATTTT. This translates into CASSPRGQANQPQHF.

This clone came up a few times. This chain uses TRBV3-1 (or the pseudogene TRBV3-2) with TRBJ1-1; 10 positions agree with TRBD1. CDR1 LGHDT and CDR2 YNNKEL come from the germline V gene (reference sequence). The CDR3 spans 17 residues. With V trimmed by 4 bases and J by 9 bases, 17 bases remained unmatched. The CDR3 DNA reads TGTGCCAGCAGCCCGCTTTCCTTCCGGGACAGGGGACTGAAAGCTTTCTTT. As protein: CASSPLSFRDRGLKAFF.

The chain is built from TRBV19 and TRBJ1-2; TRBD1 matches at 8 bases. Losses at the gene ends were 4 bases for V and 0 bases for J; bases not matched to a gene: 4. CDR1 and CDR2 (germline): LNHDA, SQIVND (reference sequence). The CDR3 is 15 amino acids. CDR3 protein: CASSRDRGSNYGYTF. The DNA of the CDR3 is TGTGCCAGTAGTAGAGACAGGGGCTCTAACTATGGCTACACCTTC.

V is TRBV4-3 and J is TRBJ2-1; D may be TRBD1 (6 bases). The germline V and J ends were trimmed by 4 bases and 4 bases, with 8 bases remaining between them. Germline V gene sequence: CDR1 LGHNA, CDR2 YSLEER. CDR3 length: 13 amino acids. The CDR3 is CASSPGEYNEQFF. CDR3 DNA sequence: TGCGCCAGCAGCCCAGGGGAGTACAATGAGCAGTTCTTC.

V gene TRBV28 combines with J gene TRBJ1-5, with D possibly TRBD1 on 5 matching bases. Germline CDR1 MDHEN, CDR2 SYDVKM. The CDR3 runs to 13 residues. V dropped 7 bases and J dropped 4 bases, with 11 bases sitting between them. Written as DNA, the CDR3 is TGTGCCAGCATCCCCGGGGGGAATCAGCCCCAGCATTTT. Protein product: CASIPGGNQPQHF.

Only one count was recorded for this clone. The V and J genes are TRBV16 and TRBJ1-6; 10 positions match TRBD1. The CDR3 length is 15 residues. After removal of 4 bases from V and 8 bases from J, the junction contained 5 bases not matched to a gene. The germline V gene has CDR1 KGHSY and CDR2 FQNENV. CDR3 loop: CASSRGGQGDSPLHF. The CDR3 DNA sequence: TGTGCCAGCAGCCGGGGCGGACAGGGGGATTCACCCCTCCACTTT.

V and J are TRBV5-4 and TRBJ2-5; 12 bases agree with TRBD2. This CDR3 has 18 amino acids. Germline values: CDR1 SGHNT, CDR2 YYREEE (reference sequence). V lost 4 bases and J lost 2; bases outside the gene matches: 12. This chain's CDR3 is CASSPTFSGTSGQETQYF. The DNA for the CDR3 is TGTGCCAGCAGCCCGACCTTCTCCGGGACTAGCGGGCAAGAGACCCAGTACTTC.

V and J are TRBV7-2 and TRBJ2-1, with 8 bases matching TRBD1. The CDR3 runs to 15 residues. The V and J ends lost 3 bases and 6 bases, in that order; junction bases with no gene match: 7. Germline CDR1 reads SGHTA; CDR2 reads FQGNSA. CDR3 DNA sequence: TGTGCCAGCAGCTTGTACCAGGGGGCGCTCAATGAGCAGTTCTTC. Its protein product is CASSLYQGALNEQFF. Variable domain in full (rest from reference TRBV7-2 and TRBJ2-1): GAGVSQSPSNKVTEKGKDVELRCDPISGHTALYWYRQSLGQGLEFLIYFQGNSAPDKSGLPSDRFSAERTGGSVSTLTIQRTQQEDSAVYLCASSLYQGALNEQFFGPGTRLTVL.

V and J are TRBV7-2 and TRBJ2-1, with no clear D. Germline loops: CDR1 SGHTA, CDR2 FQGNSA. The CDR3 runs 17 residues. Trimming left V 1 base short and J 12 bases short, with 25 bases between. The CDR3 DNA reads as TGTGCCAGCAGCTTAGGAAGAACTGCAGCGTTCCCCCCCCGGCAGTTCTTC. It yields the protein CASSLGRTAAFPPRQFF.

The V and J genes are TRBV9 and TRBJ2-5; 9 bases are a match to TRBD2. Germline CDR1 and CDR2: SGDLS and YYNGEE. The CDR3 sequence is 15 residues long. V was pared by 2 bases and J by 5 bases, with 7 bases of the junction left unmatched. CDR3 DNA sequence: TGTGCCAGCAGCGTTCAAGCGGGAGGAGATGAGACCCAGTACTTC. It specifies CASSVQAGGDETQYF.

This clone was counted once. The chain links TRBV14 to TRBJ2-1; 7 bases line up with TRBD1. This CDR3 is 14 amino acids long. Germline CDR1 and CDR2: SGHDN and FVKESK. V lost 4 bases to trimming and J lost 4 bases; unmatched junction nucleotides: 4. The CDR3: CASSLTGNYNEQFF. CDR3 DNA sequence: TGTGCCAGCAGCCTGACAGGGAATTACAATGAGCAGTTCTTC.

The V call is TRBV7-2, the J call TRBJ2-7, with D perhaps matching TRBD2 (6 bases). The V end was cut by 1 base, the J end by 3 bases, with 13 bases between. Germline V gives CDR1 SGHTA, CDR2 FQGNSA. The CDR3 runs 15 residues. CDR3 loop: CASSLGRGNNYEQYF. CDR3 nucleotide sequence: TGTGCCAGCAGCTTAGGACGCGGGAATAACTACGAGCAGTACTTC.